The 8 T cell receptor beta chains given below trace back to one sample, sequenced in a study of blood T cell repertoires in COVID-19 (dated by TCRdb to 2018 to 2020). The library was prepared using the immunoSEQ multiplex PCR assay. Not all clones reach the TCRdb copy of this immuneACCESS table, which keeps in-frame sequences only. Checked studies attribute under half of the gap to unresolved V genes and leave the rest unexplained. This sample is represented by fewer than 110,000 clones; about 90% of them were singletons. Of the sample, around 6.2% is held by the ten largest clones. The sequenced sample consisted of peripheral blood. These receptor sequences come from a human donor in a cohort sampled during active COVID-19.

The CDR3 loop is CASSTTDRASSTYQHF. CDR3 coding DNA: TGTGCCAGCAGCACTACCGACAGGGCTTCGTCGACGTACCAGCATTTT. The chain combines TRBV5-5 with TRBJ1-5; the match to TRBD1 covers 7 bases. The CDR3 loop spans 16 amino acids. Germline lookup yields CDR1 SGHKS and CDR2 YYEKEE (reference sequence). V shed 4 bases and J 12 bases; nucleotides not matched to a gene: 19. Supplemented by reference TRBV5-5 and TRBJ1-5, the full variable domain reads DAGVTQSPTHLIKTRGQQVTLRCSPISGHKSVSWYQQVLGQGPQFIFQYYEKEERGRGNFPDRFSARQFPNYSSELNVNALLLGDSALYLCASSTTDRASSTYQHFGDGTRLSIL.

The V gene is TRBV27, the J gene TRBJ2-7, with 9 bases matching TRBD1. The V segment lost 6 bases and the J segment 2 bases; nucleotides outside the gene matches: 8. CDR1 is MNHEY, CDR2 SMNVEV, per germline (reference sequence). The CDR3 covers 15 residues. CDR3 loop: CASRGGQGITYEQYF. The CDR3 DNA is TGTGCCAGCAGAGGGGGACAGGGAATTACCTACGAGCAGTACTTC.

V usage is TRBV19 and J usage is TRBJ1-1, with 7 bases that match TRBD1. Germline values: CDR1 LNHDA, CDR2 SQIVND (reference sequence). The CDR3 sequence is 14 residues long. V trimming: 5 bases; J trimming: 8 bases; junction bases outside the gene matches: 11. In DNA form, the CDR3 reads TGTGCCAGTAGTCGCGTTTCGCCGGACAGGGAAGCTTTCTTT. Protein product: CASSRVSPDREAFF. Looking up the rest from reference TRBV19 and TRBJ1-1 gives the full variable domain: DGGITQSPKYLFRKEGQNVTLSCEQNLNHDAMYWYRQDPGQGLRLIYYSQIVNDFQKGDIAEGYSVSREKKESFPLTVTSAQKNPTAFYLCASSRVSPDREAFFGQGTRLTVV.

The rearrangement links TRBV5-4 to TRBJ2-5; maybe TRBD2 (5 bases). CDR3 length: 15 amino acids. Between the trimmed V and J ends, which lost 3 bases and 1 base, there was a span of 13 bases. The germline V gene has CDR1 SGHNT and CDR2 YYREEE (reference sequence). In nucleotides, the CDR3 is TGTGCCAGCAGCTCGAAAGCGGACTCCCAAGAGACCCAGTACTTC. Translated, it gives CASSSKADSQETQYF.

The chain couples TRBV7-8 to TRBJ1-5; 7 bases align to TRBD1. Germline CDR1 and CDR2: SGHVS and FQNEAQ. The CDR3 runs to 19 residues. V gave up 2 bases and J gave up 2 bases; unmatched junction bases: 15. CDR3: CASSLRNSGAGGGNQPQHF. The CDR3 DNA reads as TGTGCCAGCAGCTTAAGGAATTCGGGGGCAGGGGGAGGCAATCAGCCCCAGCATTTT.

This chain joins TRBV4-1 and TRBJ1-3; D is unclear. Germline CDR1 MGHRA, CDR2 YSYEKL. This CDR3 is 16 amino acids long. V lost 0 bases and J 0 bases, leaving 9 bases between the germline ends. CDR3 nucleotide sequence: TGCGCCAGCAGCCAAGACGAAGCTTCCTCTGGAAACACCATATATTTT. Translating it yields CASSQDEASSGNTIYF.

CDR3 coding DNA: TGTGCCAGCAGTCCGACAGGGGGAGAAGGGAACATTCAGTACTTC. Translated, it gives CASSPTGGEGNIQYF. The V call is TRBV28, the J call TRBJ2-4; 9 positions agree with TRBD1. Germline values: CDR1 MDHEN, CDR2 SYDVKM. The J segment lost 7 bases and the V segment lost 5 bases, leaving 9 bases of the junction unmatched. The CDR3 consists of 15 residues.

V and J are TRBV12-1 and TRBJ1-5; the table's D call TRBD1 went unverified against the DNA. TRBV12-1 is a recognized pseudogene. The length of the CDR3 is 16 residues. In DNA form, the CDR3 reads TGTGCCAGCAGCACGATAAAGGACAGTTTGGACCAGCCCCAGCATTTT. Translating it yields CASSTIKDSLDQPQHF.